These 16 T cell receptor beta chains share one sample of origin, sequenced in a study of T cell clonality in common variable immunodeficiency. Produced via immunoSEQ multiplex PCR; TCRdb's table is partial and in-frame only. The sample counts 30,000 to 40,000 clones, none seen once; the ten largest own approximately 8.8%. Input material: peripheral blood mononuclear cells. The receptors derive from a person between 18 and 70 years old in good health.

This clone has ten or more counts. CDR3 DNA (partial): TGTGCCAGCAGCTTACTAGCGGATACG. It encodes CASSLLADT. The entire CDR3 sequence reads CASSLLADTQYF. The V gene is TRBV13, the J gene TRBJ2-3, with D perhaps matching TRBD2 (6 bases). Sequencing ends 3 residues short of the CDR3 end; the germline J gene provides the rest. Trimming pared 2 bases from V and 6 bases from J, leaving 6 bases between. Germline-derived CDR1 and CDR2 are PRHDT and FYEKMQ (reference sequence). This CDR3 contains 12 residues.

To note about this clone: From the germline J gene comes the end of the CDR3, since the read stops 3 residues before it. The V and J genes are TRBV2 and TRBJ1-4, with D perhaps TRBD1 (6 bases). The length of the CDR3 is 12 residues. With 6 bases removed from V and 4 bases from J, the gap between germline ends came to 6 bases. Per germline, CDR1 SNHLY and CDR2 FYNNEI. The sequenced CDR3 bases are TGTGCCAGCAGGACAGGTAATGAAAAA. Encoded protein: CASRTGNEK. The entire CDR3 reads CASRTGNEKLFF.

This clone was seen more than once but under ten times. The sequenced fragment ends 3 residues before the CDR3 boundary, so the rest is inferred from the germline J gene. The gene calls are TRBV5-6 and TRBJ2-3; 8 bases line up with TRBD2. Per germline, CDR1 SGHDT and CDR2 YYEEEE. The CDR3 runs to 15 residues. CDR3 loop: CASSPQAGAQETQYF. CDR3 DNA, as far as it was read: TGTGCCAGCAGCCCGCAAGCGGGGGCCCAAGAGACG.

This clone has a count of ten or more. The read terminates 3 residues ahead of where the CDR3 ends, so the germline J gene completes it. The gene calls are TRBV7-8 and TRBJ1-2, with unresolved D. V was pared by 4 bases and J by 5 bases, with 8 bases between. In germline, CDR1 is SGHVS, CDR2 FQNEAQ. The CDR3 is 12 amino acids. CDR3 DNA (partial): TGTGCCAGCAGCTCTGGCCCTTATGGC. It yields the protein CASSSGPYG. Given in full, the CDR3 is CASSSGPYGYTF.

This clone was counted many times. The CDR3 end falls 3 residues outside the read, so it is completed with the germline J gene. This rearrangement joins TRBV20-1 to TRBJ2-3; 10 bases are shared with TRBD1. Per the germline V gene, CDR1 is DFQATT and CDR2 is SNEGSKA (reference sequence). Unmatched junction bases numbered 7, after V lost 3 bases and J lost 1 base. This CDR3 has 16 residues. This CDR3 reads CSARGAGQGGTDTQYF. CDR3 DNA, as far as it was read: TGCAGTGCTAGGGGGGCCGGACAGGGGGGCACAGATACG.

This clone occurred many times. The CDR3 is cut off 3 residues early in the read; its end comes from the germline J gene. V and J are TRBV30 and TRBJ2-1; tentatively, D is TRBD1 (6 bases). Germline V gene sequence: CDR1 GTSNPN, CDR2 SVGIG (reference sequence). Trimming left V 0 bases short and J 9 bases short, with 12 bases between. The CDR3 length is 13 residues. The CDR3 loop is CAWSVVSGVEQFF. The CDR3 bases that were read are TGTGCCTGGAGTGTCGTTTCAGGGGTTGAG.

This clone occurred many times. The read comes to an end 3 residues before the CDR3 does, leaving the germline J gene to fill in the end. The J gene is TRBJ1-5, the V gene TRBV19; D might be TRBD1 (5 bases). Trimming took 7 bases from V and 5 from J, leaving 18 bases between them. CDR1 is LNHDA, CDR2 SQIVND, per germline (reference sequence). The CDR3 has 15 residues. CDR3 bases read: TGTGCCAGTACCATATCTTGGCAGGGCGATCAGCCC. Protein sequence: CASTISWQGDQP. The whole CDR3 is CASTISWQGDQPQHF.

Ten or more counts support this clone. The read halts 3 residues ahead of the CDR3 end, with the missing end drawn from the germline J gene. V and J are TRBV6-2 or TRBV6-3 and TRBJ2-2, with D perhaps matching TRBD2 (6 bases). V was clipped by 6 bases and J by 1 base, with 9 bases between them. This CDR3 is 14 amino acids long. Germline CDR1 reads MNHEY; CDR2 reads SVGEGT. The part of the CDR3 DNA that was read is TGTGCCAGCAGGAGGGACTTGAACACCGGGGAG. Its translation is CASRRDLNTGE. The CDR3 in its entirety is CASRRDLNTGELFF.

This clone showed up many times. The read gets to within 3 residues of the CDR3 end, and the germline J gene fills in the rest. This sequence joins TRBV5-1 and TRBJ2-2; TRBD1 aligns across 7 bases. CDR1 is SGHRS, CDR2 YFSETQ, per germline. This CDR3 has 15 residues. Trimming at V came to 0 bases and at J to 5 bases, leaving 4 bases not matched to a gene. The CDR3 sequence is CASSLGQGVTGELFF. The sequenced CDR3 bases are TGCGCCAGCAGCTTGGGGCAGGGGGTTACCGGGGAG.

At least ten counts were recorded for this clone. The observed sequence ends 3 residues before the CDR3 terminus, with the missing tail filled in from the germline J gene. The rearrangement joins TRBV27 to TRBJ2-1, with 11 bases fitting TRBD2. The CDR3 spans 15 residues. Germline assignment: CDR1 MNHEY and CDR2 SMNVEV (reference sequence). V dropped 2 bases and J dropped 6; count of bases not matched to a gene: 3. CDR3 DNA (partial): TGTGCCAGCAGTTTAGTAGCGGGAGGGACCAATGAG. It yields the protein CASSLVAGGTNE. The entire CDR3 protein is CASSLVAGGTNEQFF.

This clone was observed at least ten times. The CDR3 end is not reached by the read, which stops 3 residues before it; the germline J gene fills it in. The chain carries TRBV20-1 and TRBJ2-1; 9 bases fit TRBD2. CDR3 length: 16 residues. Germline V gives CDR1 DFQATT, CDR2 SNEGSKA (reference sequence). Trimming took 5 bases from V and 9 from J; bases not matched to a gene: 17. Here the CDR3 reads CSAPSSLRGRASEQFF. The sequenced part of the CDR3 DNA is TGCAGTGCTCCCAGCTCCCTACGCGGGAGGGCCAGTGAG.

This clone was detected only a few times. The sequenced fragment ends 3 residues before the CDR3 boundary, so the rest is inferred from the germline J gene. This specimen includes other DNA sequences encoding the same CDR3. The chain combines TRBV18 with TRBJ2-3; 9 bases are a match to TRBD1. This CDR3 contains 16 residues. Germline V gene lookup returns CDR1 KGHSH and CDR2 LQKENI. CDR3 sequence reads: CASSPPTGGRQETQYF. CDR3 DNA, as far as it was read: TGTGCCAGCTCCCCCCCGACAGGGGGGCGTCAAGAGACG. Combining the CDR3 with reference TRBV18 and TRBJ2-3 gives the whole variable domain NAGVMQNPRHLVRRRGQEARLRCSPMKGHSHVYWYRQLPEEGLKFMVYLQKENIIDESGMPKERFSAEFPKEGPSILRIQQVVRGDSAAYFCASSPPTGGRQETQYFGPGTRLTVL.

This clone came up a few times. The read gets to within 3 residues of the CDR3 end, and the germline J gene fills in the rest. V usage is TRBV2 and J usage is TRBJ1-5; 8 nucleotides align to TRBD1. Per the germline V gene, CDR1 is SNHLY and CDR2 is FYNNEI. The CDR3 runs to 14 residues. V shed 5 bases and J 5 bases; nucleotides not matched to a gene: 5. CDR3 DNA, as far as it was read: TGTGCCAGCAGTCAGACAGGGGTCGATCAGCCC. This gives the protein CASSQTGVDQP. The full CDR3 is CASSQTGVDQPQHF. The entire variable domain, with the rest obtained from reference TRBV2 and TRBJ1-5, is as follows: EPEVTQTPSHQVTQMGQEVILRCVPISNHLYFYWYRQILGQKVEFLVSFYNNEISEKSEIFDDQFSVERPDGSNFTLKIRSTKLEDSAMYFCASSQTGVDQPQHFGDGTRLSIL.

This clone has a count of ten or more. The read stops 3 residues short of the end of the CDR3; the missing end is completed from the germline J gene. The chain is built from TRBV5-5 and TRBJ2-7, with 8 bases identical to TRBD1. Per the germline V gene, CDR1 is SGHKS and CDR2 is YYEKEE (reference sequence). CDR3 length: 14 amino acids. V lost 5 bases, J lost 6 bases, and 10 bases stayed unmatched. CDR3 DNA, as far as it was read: TGTGCCAGCAGTTTAAGGACAGGGCCCTCCGAG. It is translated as CASSLRTGPSE. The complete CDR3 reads CASSLRTGPSEQYF.

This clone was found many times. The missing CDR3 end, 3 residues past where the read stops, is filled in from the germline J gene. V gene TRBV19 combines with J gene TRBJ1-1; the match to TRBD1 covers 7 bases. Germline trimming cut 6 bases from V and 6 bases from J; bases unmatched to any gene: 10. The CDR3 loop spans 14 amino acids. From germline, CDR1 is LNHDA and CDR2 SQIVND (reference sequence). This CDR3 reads CASSRTGRDAEAFF. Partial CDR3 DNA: TGTGCCAGTAGCCGGACAGGCCGTGATGCTGAA. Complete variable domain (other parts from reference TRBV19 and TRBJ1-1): DGGITQSPKYLFRKEGQNVTLSCEQNLNHDAMYWYRQDPGQGLRLIYYSQIVNDFQKGDIAEGYSVSREKKESFPLTVTSAQKNPTAFYLCASSRTGRDAEAFFGQGTRLTVV.

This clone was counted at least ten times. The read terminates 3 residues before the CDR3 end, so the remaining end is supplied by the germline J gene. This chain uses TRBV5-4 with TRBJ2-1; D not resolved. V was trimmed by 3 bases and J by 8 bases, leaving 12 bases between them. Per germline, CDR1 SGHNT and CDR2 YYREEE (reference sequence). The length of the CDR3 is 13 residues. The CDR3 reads CASSWLGSDEQFF. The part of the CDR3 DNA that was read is TGTGCCAGCAGCTGGCTAGGAAGCGATGAG.